One and the same sample provided the 3 T cell receptor beta chains below, sequenced in a study of T cell responses to AZD1222 COVID-19 vaccine. Measured with immunoSEQ multiplex PCR; TCRdb has only the in-frame clones, and not every one. Among 140,000 to 150,000 clones, roughly 91% were seen once, and the ten largest hold around 2.1%. The sequenced sample was peripheral blood, obtained 28 days after the second AZD1222 dose. These receptor sequences come from an adult who received the AZD1222 COVID-19 vaccine.

This clone was observed a single time. The chain has TRBV6-6 and TRBJ1-1, with TRBD1 identical over 8 bases. J was trimmed by 1 base and V by 0 bases; bases with no gene match: 4. This CDR3 contains 16 residues. Germline V gene sequence: CDR1 MNHNY, CDR2 SVGAGI (reference sequence). The CDR3, as DNA: TGTGCCAGCAGTTACTCCGGGACAGGAGGGAACACTGAAGCTTTCTTT. Its protein product is CASSYSGTGGNTEAFF.

The gene calls are TRBV19 and TRBJ1-4; possible D gene TRBD1, 5 bases. CDR3 length: 13 amino acids. Per the germline V gene, CDR1 is LNHDA and CDR2 is SQIVND (reference sequence). The ends were cut back, 5 bases at V and 6 bases at J, with 10 bases in the middle. The CDR3 DNA reads as TGTGCCAGTAGTCACATAGGGGATGAAAAACTGTTTTTT. Amino acid sequence: CASSHIGDEKLFF.

Comments on this clone: A read error may account for a junction end that differs from germline. The rearrangement uses TRBV28 and TRBJ2-7; D remains ambiguous. CDR1 MDHEN and CDR2 SYDVKM come from the germline V gene. The CDR3 extends over 15 amino acids. The CDR3: CVSSPSSAGAYEQYF. DNA of the CDR3: TGTGTCAGCAGTCCTTCCTCCGCCGGAGCCTACGAGCAGTACTTC.